Detailed here is one T cell receptor beta chain. Germline CDR1 and CDR2: LNHDA and SQIVND (reference sequence). V lost 0 bases and J lost 0, with 9 bases in between. This CDR3 region has 17 residues. This entry comes from a study of blood T cell repertoires in COVID-19. Study-wide background: Nucleic acid was either cDNA or gDNA, and it came from T cells, B-cell-depleted T cells, or PBMCs.

In the source study's methods: Estimated nucleated cell counts came from reference gene primer amplification. The method was immunoSEQ multiplex PCR; TCRdb's version includes in-frame clones alone and lacks a portion of them. V, J and clone size derive from that table, while D and trimming were established from the DNA sequence. The data hold roughly 380,000 clones, with over 75% observed a single time. Seattle patients were enrolled while actively infected and followed longitudinally. This receptor was identified in a woman aged 40 to 55 with COVID-19, enrolled during active disease. V is TRBV19 and J is TRBJ1-6; D is ambiguous. Sequencing input: peripheral blood. CDR3 sequence (DNA): TGTGCCAGTAGTATAGAACACCTCAGCTCCTATAATTCACCCCTCCACTTT. Translation gives CASSIEHLSSYNSPLHF.